This T cell receptor (beta chain) emerged from a study of somatic mutations in cytotoxic T cells in rheumatoid arthritis. Study background: Before any treatment began, about 30 ml EDTA peripheral blood was collected from patients right after diagnosis.

Clones were read by immunoSEQ multiplex PCR, and TCRdb kept only the in-frame ones, dropping some. The table includes 3,000 to 4,500 clones, about 74% detected once. Study conclusions and caveats: Slight underrepresentation of TRBV07 in rheumatoid arthritis patients was not adjusted for multiple comparisons.

This CDR3 spans 13 amino acids. CDR1 is MNHEY and CDR2 is SVGAGI in the germline V gene. V lost 7 bases and J lost 5, with 15 bases in between. This clone is hyperexpanded (1% or more) within its sample. The antigen remains unidentified. Sequencing was carried out using CD8+ T cells sorted from blood. This sequence originates from an adult with rheumatoid arthritis. The chain is built from TRBV6-5 and TRBJ2-7, with D perhaps given as TRBD1 or TRBD2 (5 bases each). The CDR3 nucleotides read TGTGCCAGCACCATGTCCGGGGCGGACGAGCAGTACTTC. It is translated as CASTMSGADEQYF.